Below, one TCR beta chain is given with its context. Antigen unknown. This sample is drawn from a study of OX40 agonist ivuxolimab in advanced cancers. The study's findings and limits: Some nonresponders likewise displayed low normalized T-cell clonal expansion.

Measured with immunoSEQ multiplex PCR; TCRdb has only the in-frame clones, and not every one. Of roughly 23,000 clones in the sample, approximately 83% were seen once. CDR3 length equals 17 residues. V lost 4 bases and J lost 2; bases outside the gene matches: 8. The V gene's germline CDR1 is SEHNR and CDR2 FQNEAQ (reference sequence). This specimen consisted of CD4+ or CD8+ T cells sorted from blood, obtained in a trial of the OX40 agonist ivuxolimab. This clonotype was sampled from an adult with an advanced solid tumor such as melanoma, head and neck, liver or kidney cancer. This chain links TRBV7-9 with TRBJ2-7; TRBD2 matches 13 bases. CDR3 protein: CASSSGLAGASTYEQYF. CDR3 in DNA: TGTGCCAGCAGCTCCGGACTAGCGGGAGCTTCAACCTACGAGCAGTACTTC. The whole variable domain, remainder taken from reference TRBV7-9 and TRBJ2-7, is DTGVSQNPRHKITKRGQNVTFRCDPISEHNRLYWYRQTLGQGPEFLTYFQNEAQLEKSRLLSDRFSAERPKGSFSTLEIQRTEQGDSAMYLCASSSGLAGASTYEQYFGPGTRLTVT.